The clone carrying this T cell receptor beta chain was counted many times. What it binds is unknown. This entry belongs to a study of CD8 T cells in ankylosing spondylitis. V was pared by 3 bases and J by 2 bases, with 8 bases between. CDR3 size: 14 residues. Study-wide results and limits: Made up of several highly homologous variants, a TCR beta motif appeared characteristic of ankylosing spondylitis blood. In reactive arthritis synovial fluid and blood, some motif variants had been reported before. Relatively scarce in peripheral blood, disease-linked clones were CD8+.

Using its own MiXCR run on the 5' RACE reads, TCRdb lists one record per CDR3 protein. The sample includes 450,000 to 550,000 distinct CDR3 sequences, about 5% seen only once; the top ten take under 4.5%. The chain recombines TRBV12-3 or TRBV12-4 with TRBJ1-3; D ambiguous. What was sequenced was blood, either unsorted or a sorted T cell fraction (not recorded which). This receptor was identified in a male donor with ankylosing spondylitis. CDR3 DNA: TGTGCCAGCAGTTTTAAGGTGACTGGAAACACCATATATTTT. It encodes CASSFKVTGNTIYF.